Listed below are T cell receptor beta chains from one sample, sequenced in a study of cytomegalovirus exposure and HLA in healthy donors. The table came from immunoSEQ multiplex PCR; TCRdb's copy has only in-frame clones and leaves some out. The sample has about 150,000 clones; less than 90% are singletons. The specimen was PBMCs. All receptors come from a boy younger than 10 in good health and CMV-seronegative. The conserved cysteine and the conserved F or W are not part of the CDR3 here. The D gene is left open where the match is weak.

>TRBV30|-|TRBJ2-3|11
AWRPRLTDTQY
>TRBV5-1|-|TRBJ2-1|13
ASSTVGYERDEQF
>TRBV27|-|TRBJ2-1|15
ASSYTLAGINYNEQF
>TRBV4-1|-|TRBJ2-5|12
ASSPQGEGETQY
>TRBV27|TRBD2|TRBJ2-1|13
ASNQREATYNEQF
>TRBV29-1|TRBD1|TRBJ1-5|12
SVATGGSNQPQH
>TRBV28|TRBD1|TRBJ1-1|13
ASSSTGGMNTEAF
>TRBV7-9|TRBD2|TRBJ2-7|13
ASSPAVAGGREQY
>TRBV7-6|TRBD2|TRBJ2-2|15
ASSLPPSGGNTGELF
>TRBV6-1|-|TRBJ1-1|11
ASSTARNTEAF
>TRBV6-1|-|TRBJ2-3|11
ASRDGGADTQY
>TRBV7-9|TRBD2|TRBJ2-5|14
ASSPREREWGETQY
>TRBV6-1|-|TRBJ1-5|12
ASRRQAGTQPQH
>TRBV5-1|-|TRBJ1-2|11
ASSEQGSGGYT
>TRBV7-2|-|TRBJ1-2|11
ASSLARVYGYT
>TRBV7-9|-|TRBJ2-5|14
ASSPRAGVSQETQY
>TRBV7-8|-|TRBJ1-1|13
ASSWSGRMNTEAF
>TRBV6-5|TRBD2|TRBJ2-1|13
ASSYTSGTSNEQF
>TRBV19|-|TRBJ1-5|13
ASSIGSFGGQPQH
>TRBV6-1|TRBD2|TRBJ2-7|14
ASSEVGWLAGVEQY